This T cell receptor (beta chain) was documented in a study of identical twins. Study conclusions and caveats: There is a chance that invariant MAIT and iNKT cells partially muddied zero-insertion analyses. For out-of-frame beta sequences, excess twin sharing was weaker.

Of note for this clonotype: Antigen unknown.

Each CDR3 protein is one row after TCRdb ran MiXCR on the 5' RACE reads. The sample consists of roughly 500,000 distinct CDR3 sequences, 22% of them appearing once. Germline lookup yields CDR1 DFQATT and CDR2 SNEGSKA (reference sequence). This CDR3 has 12 residues. With 6 bases removed from V and 2 bases from J, the gap between germline ends came to 7 bases. This sample also belongs to another study, concerning T cells expressing NK-cell markers. From that paper: These clonotypes additionally ranked first within the CD3+CD56-NKG2C+ fraction of a handful of donors.

The receptor comes from a young woman in good health. This rearrangement joins TRBV20-1 to TRBJ1-4; D is perhaps TRBD1 (5 bases). The sample consisted of CD4+ T cells sorted from blood. The CDR3 bases are TGCAGTGCCCAGGGCACTAATGAAAAACTGTTTTTT. This codes for CSAQGTNEKLFF.